The 22 T cell receptor beta chains reported below all come from one sample, sequenced in a study of Ad26.COV2.S vaccination and SARS-CoV-2 variants. Sequencing used immunoSEQ multiplex PCR; TCRdb keeps in-frame clones, though not all of them. The profile shows about 350,000 clones, 86% of them singletons. Specified treatment: some 19 received Ad26.COV2.S at low or high dose, single or two shots; several received placebo; per-sample allocation not given. Sampling happened 63 days after the first vaccine or placebo injection. Sequencing used peripheral blood, obtained in a trial of Ad26.COV2.S vaccine versus placebo. These receptors were taken from a person aged 18-60 years who received the Ad26.COV2.S COVID-19 vaccine or a placebo.

CDR3 residues: CASSRTVMGELFF. The CDR3 nucleotides read TGTGCCAGCAGTAGGACAGTCATGGGGGAGCTGTTTTTT. The V and J genes are TRBV2 and TRBJ2-2, with a weak D call TRBD1 (6 bases). V shed 5 bases and J shed 8 bases, with 12 bases lying between them. The CDR3 spans 13 residues. The germline V gene encodes CDR1 SNHLY and CDR2 FYNNEI.

The genes are TRBV2 and TRBJ2-2, with TRBD2 identical over 13 bases. Germline V lookup: CDR1 SNHLY, CDR2 FYNNEI. V shed 6 bases, J shed 5 bases, and the junction held 3 bases outside the gene matches. The CDR3 runs 15 residues. CDR3 coding DNA: TGTGCCAGCAGGAGGGGACTAGCGGGAACCGGGGAGCTGTTTTTT. Residues: CASRRGLAGTGELFF.

The chain is built from TRBV9 and TRBJ2-1; 9 nucleotides align to TRBD2. CDR1 and CDR2 from the germline V gene are SGDLS and YYNGEE. After removal of 0 bases from V and 5 bases from J, the junction contained 3 bases not matched to a gene. The CDR3 has 15 residues. The CDR3 loop reads CASSVVASGNNEQFF. For the CDR3, the DNA is TGTGCCAGCAGCGTAGTAGCTAGCGGGAACAATGAGCAGTTCTTC.

This chain joins TRBV28 and TRBJ2-1; TRBD1 matches at 8 bases. Trimming removed 3 bases from V and 8 bases from J; junction bases left unmatched: 9. The CDR3 runs 15 residues. Germline V gene data show CDR1 as MDHEN and CDR2 as SYDVKM. In DNA form, the CDR3 reads TGTGCCAGCAGTTTTTCGGGACAGGTGGCATATGAGCAGTTCTTC. As protein: CASSFSGQVAYEQFF.

The chain recombines TRBV18 with TRBJ1-2; D call uncertain. Germline lookup yields CDR1 KGHSH and CDR2 LQKENI. Trimming shortened V by 3 bases and J by 4 bases, and 12 bases separated the two germline ends. This CDR3 spans 14 amino acids. The CDR3 spells CASSPSEVIYGYTF. The CDR3 DNA sequence: TGTGCCAGCTCACCGTCGGAGGTTATCTATGGCTACACCTTC.

V gene TRBV5-1 combines with J gene TRBJ2-1; TRBD2 is a possible D gene (6 bases). The CDR3 contains 13 residues. Trimming shortened V by 1 base and J by 8 bases, and 10 bases separated the two germline ends. The germline gives CDR1 SGHRS, CDR2 YFSETQ. DNA for the CDR3: TGCGCCAGCAGCTTGAGGAGGGGTGATGAGCAGTTCTTC. Protein: CASSLRRGDEQFF.

The V call is TRBV27, the J call TRBJ1-4; D gene ambiguous. CDR3 length equals 10 residues. CDR1 and CDR2 from the germline V gene are MNHEY and SMNVEV (reference sequence). Trimming removed 8 bases at V and 6 bases at J, with 4 bases between. CDR3 loop: CASGDEKLFF. The CDR3 nucleotides are TGTGCCAGCGGAGATGAAAAACTGTTTTTT. Using reference TRBV27 and TRBJ1-4 for the parts outside the CDR3, the full variable domain is EAQVTQNPRYLITVTGKKLTVTCSQNMNHEYMSWYRQDPGLGLRQIYYSMNVEVTDKGDVPEGYKVSRKEKRNFPLILESPSPNQTSLYFCASGDEKLFFGSGTQLSVL.

The rearrangement links TRBV4-1 to TRBJ2-3; D possibly corresponds to TRBD2 (5 bases). CDR3 length: 17 residues. Germline CDR1 is MGHRA and CDR2 is YSYEKL. V was pared by 0 bases and J by 3 bases, with 16 bases between. CDR3 sequence: CASSQDPGSAGTDTQYF. The CDR3 coding sequence is TGCGCCAGCAGCCAAGACCCGGGGAGTGCTGGAACAGATACGCAGTATTTT.

This clone was counted a few times. This rearrangement joins TRBV18 to TRBJ1-3; unclear D gene. The V gene's germline CDR1 is KGHSH and CDR2 LQKENI. This CDR3 spans 14 amino acids. Trimming took off 4 bases at V and 0 bases at J, with 7 bases between the two ends. The CDR3 DNA follows: TGTGCCAGCTCACAGAGTAGCTCTGGAAACACCATATATTTT. Residues: CASSQSSSGNTIYF. Using reference TRBV18 and TRBJ1-3 for the parts outside the CDR3, the full variable domain is NAGVMQNPRHLVRRRGQEARLRCSPMKGHSHVYWYRQLPEEGLKFMVYLQKENIIDESGMPKERFSAEFPKEGPSILRIQQVVRGDSAAYFCASSQSSSGNTIYFGEGSWLTVV.

In DNA, the CDR3 is TGTGCCAGCAGTTACACAGGGGACTCCTACGAGCAGTACTTC. It yields the protein CASSYTGDSYEQYF. V gene TRBV6-6 combines with J gene TRBJ2-7; 7 nucleotides match TRBD1. Germline V gives CDR1 MNHNY, CDR2 SVGAGI (reference sequence). V lost 2 bases and J lost 0; bases outside the gene matches: 1. This CDR3 has 14 residues.

The chain has TRBV7-9 and TRBJ1-1; D remains ambiguous. Trimming removed 3 bases at V and 4 bases at J, with 9 bases between. The CDR3 has 13 residues. CDR1 is SEHNR and CDR2 is FQNEAQ in the germline V gene (reference sequence). The CDR3 region has the DNA TGTGCCAGCAGCTTTCGGGGTGGCACTGAAGCTTTCTTT. This codes for CASSFRGGTEAFF.

This clone was picked up a small number of times. The chain couples TRBV7-8 to TRBJ1-6, with 8 bases that match TRBD1. V trimming: 5 bases; J trimming: 10 bases; junction bases outside the gene matches: 10. The CDR3 has 15 residues. Germline V lookup: CDR1 SGHVS, CDR2 FQNEAQ. DNA for the CDR3: TGTGCCAGCAGCGCCGACAGGGGTTTGAGGTCACCCCTCCACTTT. Its protein product is CASSADRGLRSPLHF.

This rearrangement joins TRBV5-1 to TRBJ2-5; 14 bases are a match to TRBD2. The J segment lost 5 bases and the V segment lost 3 bases, leaving 9 bases of the junction unmatched. This CDR3 has 17 amino acids. Germline-derived CDR1 and CDR2 are SGHRS and YFSETQ. DNA of the CDR3: TGCGCCAGCAGCTCCGGGACTAGCGGGAGCCGCAAGGAGACCCAGTACTTC. Amino acids: CASSSGTSGSRKETQYF.

This chain links TRBV5-1 with TRBJ2-5, with TRBD2 as a possible D gene (5 bases). Germline assignment: CDR1 SGHRS and CDR2 YFSETQ. V lost 3 bases to trimming and J lost 4 bases, with 10 bases between them. This CDR3 region has 13 residues. CDR3 in DNA: TGCGCCAGCAGCTACTGGACTGGAGAGACCCAGTACTTC. This codes for CASSYWTGETQYF.

This rearrangement joins TRBV5-1 to TRBJ1-1, with D perhaps TRBD1 (5 bases). Trimming took off 7 bases at V and 0 bases at J, with 10 bases between the two ends. This CDR3 spans 13 amino acids. CDR1 and CDR2 (germline): SGHRS, YFSETQ. DNA for the CDR3: TGCGCCAGCTGTCAGGGCCTGAACACTGAAGCTTTCTTT. As protein: CASCQGLNTEAFF.

The rearrangement joins TRBV28 to TRBJ1-3; TRBD1 aligns across 9 bases. V lost 8 bases to trimming and J lost 4 bases; unmatched junction nucleotides: 0. Germline loops: CDR1 MDHEN, CDR2 SYDVKM. The CDR3 is 12 residues long. The CDR3 DNA is TGTGCCAGCGGGACAGGGGGAAACACCATATATTTT. Its translation is CASGTGGNTIYF. Supplemented by reference TRBV28 and TRBJ1-3, the full variable domain reads DVKVTQSSRYLVKRTGEKVFLECVQDMDHENMFWYRQDPGLGLRLIYFSYDVKMKEKGDIPEGYSVSREKKERFSLILESASTNQTSMYLCASGTGGNTIYFGEGSWLTVV.

The V call is TRBV7-8, the J call TRBJ2-1, with 12 positions matching TRBD2. Germline V gives CDR1 SGHVS, CDR2 FQNEAQ. CDR3 length equals 16 residues. Trimming at V came to 6 bases and at J to 5 bases, leaving 8 bases not matched to a gene. The CDR3 nucleotides read TGTGCCAGCAGGCTCGGACTAGCGGGGATAAACAATGAGCAGTTCTTC. This sequence encodes CASRLGLAGINNEQFF.

V and J are TRBV18 and TRBJ1-3; the D gene is possibly TRBD1 (5 bases). Per the germline V gene, CDR1 is KGHSH and CDR2 is LQKENI. The CDR3 is 17 amino acids. The V end was cut by 3 bases, the J end by 0 bases, with 15 bases between. CDR3 protein: CASSPLTAPNSGNTIYF. The CDR3 nucleotides are TGTGCCAGCTCACCCTTGACAGCCCCAAACTCTGGAAACACCATATATTTT.

V and J are TRBV24-1 and TRBJ2-1; no definite D call. From germline, CDR1 is KGHDR and CDR2 SFDVKD. The length of the CDR3 is 11 residues. Trimming took off 7 bases at V and 7 bases at J, with 7 bases between the two ends. CDR3 in DNA: TGTGCCACCAGAGAGAGAAATGAGCAGTTCTTC. It yields the protein CATRERNEQFF.

This chain connects TRBV28 to TRBJ2-1; TRBD2 is a possible D gene (6 bases). Germline CDR1 and CDR2: MDHEN and SYDVKM. V lost 6 bases, J lost 0 bases, and 12 bases lay in between. This CDR3 is built from 15 residues. CDR3 coding DNA: TGTGCCAGCAGCTCGGACGGGAGCTCCTACAATGAGCAGTTCTTC. It is translated as CASSSDGSSYNEQFF.

CDR3 region: CASSYSTRGVYEQYF. In DNA form, the CDR3 reads TGTGCCAGCAGTTACTCGACCAGGGGTGTCTACGAGCAGTACTTC. The chain uses TRBV6-5 and TRBJ2-7; possibly TRBD1 for D (6 bases). Germline-derived CDR1 and CDR2 are MNHEY and SVGAGI. V was clipped by 0 bases and J by 3 bases, with 12 bases between them. The CDR3 spans 15 residues.

The rearrangement uses TRBV7-6 and TRBJ1-3; D ambiguous. Germline loops: CDR1 SGHVS, CDR2 FNYEAQ. Trimming stripped 5 bases from V and 0 bases from J, with 2 bases between. This CDR3 has 12 amino acids. DNA for the CDR3: TGTGCCAGCAGCCCCTCTGGAAACACCATATATTTT. It yields the protein CASSPSGNTIYF. Full variable domain (outside the CDR3, taken from reference TRBV7-6 and TRBJ1-3): GAGVSQSPRYKVTKRGQDVALRCDPISGHVSLYWYRQALGQGPEFLTYFNYEAQQDKSGLPNDRFSAERPEGSISTLTIQRTEQRDSAMYRCASSPSGNTIYFGEGSWLTVV.